This T cell receptor (beta chain) comes out of a study of T cell responses to AZD1222 COVID-19 vaccine. The study's findings and limits: With dominance at 160-218 and 743-854, vaccine-associated CD4 TCRs spanned spike. Of the AZD1222 recipients, only 6 or 7 were seropositive at baseline.

Whether given at about 4 or about 12 weeks, second doses were pooled. A single count supports this clone. Antigen specificity is unknown. TCRdb's copy holds only in-frame clones and misses some; the assay was immunoSEQ multiplex PCR. The sample has 130,000 to 150,000 clones; about nine tenths are singletons. This CDR3 spans 15 amino acids. V was clipped by 3 bases and J by 7 bases; unmatched bases: 7. The germline CDR1 and CDR2 sequences are KGHDR and SFDVKD. This clonotype was sampled from an adult who received the AZD1222 COVID-19 vaccine. The chain links TRBV24-1 to TRBJ1-5; the match to TRBD1 covers 8 bases. The specimen comprised peripheral blood, sampled 28 days after the second AZD1222 dose. Here the CDR3 reads CATSDPSGGPQPQHF. The CDR3 DNA is TGTGCCACCAGTGATCCTTCAGGGGGCCCCCAGCCCCAGCATTTT.